The T cell receptor (beta chain) described here comes from a study of post-analysis software for immune sequencing data. Whole-study context: Progressive-relapsing, secondary progressive and relapsing-remitting multiple sclerosis were among the disease courses included.

Germline CDR1 and CDR2: SGHRS and YFSETQ. CDR3 length: 16 residues. Trimming took 4 bases from V and 5 from J, leaving 19 bases between them. Sequencing libraries made from TCR beta cDNA carried unique molecular identifiers. Out of 1 to 10 million T cells, a few hundred thousand cDNA molecules were generated. TCRdb processed the PCR reads anew with MiXCR; each CDR3 protein has one entry. This sample carries 750,000 to 950,000 distinct CDR3 sequences, around 50% of them seen once, and the ten largest clones take under 6%. Regarding the study as a whole: The study found TRBV5-6, TRBV5-1 and TRBV20-1 among several TRBV segments more frequent in patients than controls.

As to this clonotype: Antigen unknown.

The rearrangement uses TRBV5-1 and TRBJ2-1; D might be TRBD2 (5 bases). Sequencing was done on a sample of blood. The sequence was collected from a girl between 10 and 17 years old with multiple sclerosis. The CDR3 coding sequence is TGCGCCAGCAGCCGAGGACTGGCGGAGTCCCACAATGAGCAGTTCTTC. This gives the protein CASSRGLAESHNEQFF.